This section outlines one TCR beta chain sequence together with its context. Antigen: not known. TCRdb keeps only in-frame clones here, not all; method: immunoSEQ multiplex PCR. The table has some 46,000 clones, 92% seen once; the top ten hold 2.3%. This record belongs to a study of a mutant IDH1 vaccine in newly diagnosed glioma. The time point is: week 35, safety follow-up. The vaccine gave 300 ug of a 20-mer mutant IDH1 peptide subcutaneously per dose. This CDR3 contains 14 residues. Germline V gene sequence: CDR1 SGHRS, CDR2 YFSETQ. V was pared by 4 bases and J by 2 bases, with 13 bases between. This chain connects TRBV5-1 to TRBJ2-7, with D perhaps matching TRBD2 (6 bases). This TCR was sampled from a man aged 50 to 59 with glioma. The starting material was PBMCs, obtained from a glioma patient whose treatment included an IDH1 peptide vaccine. DNA of the CDR3: TGCGCCAGCAGCCAGTGGGCGGGGACCTACGAGCAGTACTTC. As protein: CASSQWAGTYEQYF.